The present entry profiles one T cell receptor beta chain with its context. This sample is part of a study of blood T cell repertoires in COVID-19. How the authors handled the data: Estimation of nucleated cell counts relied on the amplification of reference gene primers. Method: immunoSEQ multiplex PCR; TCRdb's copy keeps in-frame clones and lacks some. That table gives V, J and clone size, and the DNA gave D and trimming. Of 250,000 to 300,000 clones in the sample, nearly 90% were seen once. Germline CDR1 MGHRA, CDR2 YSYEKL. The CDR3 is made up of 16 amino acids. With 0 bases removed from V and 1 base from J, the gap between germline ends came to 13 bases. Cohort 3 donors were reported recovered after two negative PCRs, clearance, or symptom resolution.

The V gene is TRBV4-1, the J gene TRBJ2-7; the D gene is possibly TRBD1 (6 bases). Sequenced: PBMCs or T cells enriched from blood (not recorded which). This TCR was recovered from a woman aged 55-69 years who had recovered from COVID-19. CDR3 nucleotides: TGCGCCAGCAGCCAAGATGGTGAAGGGGGTTCCTACGAGCAGTACTTC. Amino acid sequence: CASSQDGEGGSYEQYF.